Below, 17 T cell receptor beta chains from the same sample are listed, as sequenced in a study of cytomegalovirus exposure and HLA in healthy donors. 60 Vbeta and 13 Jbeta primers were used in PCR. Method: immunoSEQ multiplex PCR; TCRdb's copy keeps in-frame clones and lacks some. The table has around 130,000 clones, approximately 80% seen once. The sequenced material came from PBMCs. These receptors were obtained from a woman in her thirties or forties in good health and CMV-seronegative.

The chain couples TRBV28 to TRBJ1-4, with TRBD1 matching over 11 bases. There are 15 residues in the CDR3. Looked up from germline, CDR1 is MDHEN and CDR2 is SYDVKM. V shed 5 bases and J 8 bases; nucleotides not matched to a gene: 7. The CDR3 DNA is TGTGCCAGCAGTGAGTCCGGGACAGGGGGGGAAAAACTGTTTTTT. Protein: CASSESGTGGEKLFF.

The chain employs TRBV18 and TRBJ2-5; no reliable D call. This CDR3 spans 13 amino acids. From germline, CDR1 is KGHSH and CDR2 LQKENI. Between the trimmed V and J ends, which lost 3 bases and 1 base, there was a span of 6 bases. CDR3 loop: CASSPYTQETQYF. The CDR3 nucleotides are TGTGCCAGCTCACCTTACACCCAAGAGACCCAGTACTTC.

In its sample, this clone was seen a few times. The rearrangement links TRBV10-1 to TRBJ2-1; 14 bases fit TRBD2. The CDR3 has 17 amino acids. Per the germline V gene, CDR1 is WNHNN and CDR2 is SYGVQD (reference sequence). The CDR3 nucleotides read TGCGCAATATCCGGGACTAGCGGGAGAGAGGGGCTCAATGAGCAGTTCTTC. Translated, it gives CAISGTSGREGLNEQFF.

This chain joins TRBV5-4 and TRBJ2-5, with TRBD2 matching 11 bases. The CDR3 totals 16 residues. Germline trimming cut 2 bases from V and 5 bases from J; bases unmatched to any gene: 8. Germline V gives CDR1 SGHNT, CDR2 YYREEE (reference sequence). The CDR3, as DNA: TGTGCCAGCAGCTTACGCTTAGCGGGAGGGATGGAGACCCAGTACTTC. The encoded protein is CASSLRLAGGMETQYF.

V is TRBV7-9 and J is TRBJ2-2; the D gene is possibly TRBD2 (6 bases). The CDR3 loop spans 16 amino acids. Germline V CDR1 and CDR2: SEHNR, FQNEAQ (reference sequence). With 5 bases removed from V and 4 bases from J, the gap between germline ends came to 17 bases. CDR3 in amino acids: CASSPTGLGGTGELFF. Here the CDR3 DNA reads TGTGCCAGCAGCCCAACGGGACTTGGAGGCACCGGGGAGCTGTTTTTT.

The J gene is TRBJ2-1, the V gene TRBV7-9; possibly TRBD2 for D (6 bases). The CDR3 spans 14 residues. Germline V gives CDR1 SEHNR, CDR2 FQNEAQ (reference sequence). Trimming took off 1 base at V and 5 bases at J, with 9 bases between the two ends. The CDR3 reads CASSLDRGNNEQFF. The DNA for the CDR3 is TGTGCCAGCAGCTTAGACCGGGGGAACAATGAGCAGTTCTTC.

Here the CDR3 reads CASSYDSRDTEAFF. The CDR3 DNA sequence: TGTGCCAGCAGTTACGACAGCCGGGACACTGAAGCTTTCTTT. This sequence joins TRBV6-6 and TRBJ1-1; a weak D match, TRBD1 (5 bases). This CDR3 region has 14 residues. Per germline, CDR1 MNHNY and CDR2 SVGAGI (reference sequence). The V and J ends lost 2 bases and 3 bases respectively, with 10 bases between them.

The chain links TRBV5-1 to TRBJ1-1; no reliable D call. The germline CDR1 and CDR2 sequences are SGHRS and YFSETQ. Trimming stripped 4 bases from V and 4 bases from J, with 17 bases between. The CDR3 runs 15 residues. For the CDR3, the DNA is TGCGCCAGCAGCATAGGAGGTAGAGAGGTCACTGAAGCTTTCTTT. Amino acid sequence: CASSIGGREVTEAFF. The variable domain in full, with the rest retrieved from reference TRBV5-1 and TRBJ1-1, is KAGVTQTPRYLIKTRGQQVTLSCSPISGHRSVSWYQQTPGQGLQFLFEYFSETQRNKGNFPGRFSGRQFSNSRSEMNVSTLELGDSALYLCASSIGGREVTEAFFGQGTRLTVV.

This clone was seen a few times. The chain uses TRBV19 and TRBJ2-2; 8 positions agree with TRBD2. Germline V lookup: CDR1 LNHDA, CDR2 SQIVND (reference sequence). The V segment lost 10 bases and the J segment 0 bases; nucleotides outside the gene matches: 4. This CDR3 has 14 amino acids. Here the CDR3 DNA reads TGTGCCACTATGGGACTAGCGAACACCGGGGAGCTGTTTTTT. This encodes CATMGLANTGELFF.

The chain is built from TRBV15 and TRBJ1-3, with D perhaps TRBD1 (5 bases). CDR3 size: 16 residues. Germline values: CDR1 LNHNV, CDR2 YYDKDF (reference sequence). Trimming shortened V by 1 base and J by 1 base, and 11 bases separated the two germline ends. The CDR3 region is CATSRGFGGSGNTIYF. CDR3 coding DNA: TGTGCCACCAGCAGAGGGTTCGGGGGATCTGGAAACACCATATATTTT.

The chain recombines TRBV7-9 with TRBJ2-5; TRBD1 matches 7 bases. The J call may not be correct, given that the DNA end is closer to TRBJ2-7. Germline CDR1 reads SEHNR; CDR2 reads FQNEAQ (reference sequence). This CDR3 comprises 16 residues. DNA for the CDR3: TGTGCCAGCGGGCCCCCCCAGGGGACAGATACCTACGAGCAGTACTTC. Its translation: CASGPPQGTDTYEQYF.

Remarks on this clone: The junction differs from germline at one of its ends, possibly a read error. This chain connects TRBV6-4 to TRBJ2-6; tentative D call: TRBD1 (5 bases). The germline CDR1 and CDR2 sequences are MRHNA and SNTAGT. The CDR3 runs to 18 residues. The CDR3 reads CASSRSEVVGSGANGLTF. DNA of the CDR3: TGTGCCAGCAGTCGGTCTGAGGTGGTTGGCTCTGGGGCCAACGGCCTGACTTTC.

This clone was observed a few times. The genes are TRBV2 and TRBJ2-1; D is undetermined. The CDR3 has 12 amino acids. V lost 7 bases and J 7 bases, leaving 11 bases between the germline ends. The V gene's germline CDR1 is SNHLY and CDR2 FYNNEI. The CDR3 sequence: CASTPRVNEQFF. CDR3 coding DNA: TGTGCCAGCACCCCCCGGGTAAATGAGCAGTTCTTC.

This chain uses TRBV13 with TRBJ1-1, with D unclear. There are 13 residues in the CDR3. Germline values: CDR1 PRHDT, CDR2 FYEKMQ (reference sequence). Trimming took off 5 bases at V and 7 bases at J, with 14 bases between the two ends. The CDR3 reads CASSLDPQSEAFF. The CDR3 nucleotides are TGTGCCAGCAGCCTCGACCCACAGAGTGAAGCTTTCTTT.

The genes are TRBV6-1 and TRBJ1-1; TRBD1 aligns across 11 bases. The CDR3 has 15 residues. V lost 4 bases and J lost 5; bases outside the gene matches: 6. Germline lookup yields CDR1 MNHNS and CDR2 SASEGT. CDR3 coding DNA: TGTGCCAGCAGTGGTGGGGACAGGGGGTATACTGAAGCTTTCTTT. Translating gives CASSGGDRGYTEAFF.

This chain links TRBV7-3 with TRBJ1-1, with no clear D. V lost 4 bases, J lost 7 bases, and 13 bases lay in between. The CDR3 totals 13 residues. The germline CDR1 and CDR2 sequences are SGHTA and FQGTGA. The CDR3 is CASSSQSTDEAFF. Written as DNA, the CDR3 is TGTGCCAGCAGCTCCCAATCTACAGATGAAGCTTTCTTT.

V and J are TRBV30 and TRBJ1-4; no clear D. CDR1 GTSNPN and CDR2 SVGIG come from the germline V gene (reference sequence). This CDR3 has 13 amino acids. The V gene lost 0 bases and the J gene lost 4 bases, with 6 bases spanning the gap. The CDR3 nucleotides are TGTGCCTGGAGTGTTTGGAGTAATGAAAAACTGTTTTTT. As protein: CAWSVWSNEKLFF.